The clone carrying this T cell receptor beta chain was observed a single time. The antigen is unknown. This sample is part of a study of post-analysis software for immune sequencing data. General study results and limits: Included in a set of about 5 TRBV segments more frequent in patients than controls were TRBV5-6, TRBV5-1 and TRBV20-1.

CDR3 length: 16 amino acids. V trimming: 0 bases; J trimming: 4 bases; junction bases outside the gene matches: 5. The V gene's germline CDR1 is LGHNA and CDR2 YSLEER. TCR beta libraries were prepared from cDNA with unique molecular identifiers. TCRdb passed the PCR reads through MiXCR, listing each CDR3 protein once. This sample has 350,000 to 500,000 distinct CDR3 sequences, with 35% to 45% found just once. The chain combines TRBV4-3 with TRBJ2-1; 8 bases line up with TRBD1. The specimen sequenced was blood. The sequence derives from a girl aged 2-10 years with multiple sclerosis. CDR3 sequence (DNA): TGCGCCAGCAGCCAAGACCGGGACAGGAGGTACAATGAGCAGTTCTTC. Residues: CASSQDRDRRYNEQFF.